Given below is one TCR beta chain in context. Antigen specificity is unknown. These data are taken from a study of blood T cells in healthy people across ages. Study outcomes and limitations: The long-lived group displayed more naive CD4+ cells, plus higher diversity, than the aged donors did. Age brought a roughly linear fall in TCR beta diversity measured per million T cells. The study could not conclusively compare naive and antigen-experienced cells, given its unsorted PBMCs.

Germline assignment: CDR1 DFQATT and CDR2 SNEGSKA (reference sequence). The CDR3 totals 15 residues. V dropped 2 bases and J dropped 7 bases, with 15 bases sitting between them. Primers used in a second PCR of roughly 6 to 11 cycles were a sample-barcoded 5' primer and a J-beta primer mix. TCRdb re-derived calls from the 5' RACE reads in MiXCR, one entry per CDR3 protein. The sample records more than 650,000 distinct CDR3 sequences, 50% to 65% being singletons. The chain combines TRBV20-1 with TRBJ1-6, with D perhaps matching TRBD1 (5 bases). Source material: blood. The sequence derives from an elderly man in good health. CDR3 sequence reads: CSARFGQGLNSPLHF. CDR3 bases: TGCAGTGCTAGATTCGGGCAGGGACTAAATTCACCCCTCCACTTT.